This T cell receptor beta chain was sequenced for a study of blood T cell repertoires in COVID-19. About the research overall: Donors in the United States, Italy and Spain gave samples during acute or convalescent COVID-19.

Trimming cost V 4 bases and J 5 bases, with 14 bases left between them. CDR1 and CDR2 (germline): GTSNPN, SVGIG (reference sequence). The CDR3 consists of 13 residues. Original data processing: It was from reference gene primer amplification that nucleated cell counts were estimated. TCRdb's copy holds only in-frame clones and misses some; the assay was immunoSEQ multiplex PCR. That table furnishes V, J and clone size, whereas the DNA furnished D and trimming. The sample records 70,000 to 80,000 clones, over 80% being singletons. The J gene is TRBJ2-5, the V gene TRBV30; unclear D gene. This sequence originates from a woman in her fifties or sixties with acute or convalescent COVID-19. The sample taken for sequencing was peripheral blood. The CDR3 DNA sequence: TGTGCCTGGACGACACCAATTGGGGAGACCCAGTACTTC. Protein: CAWTTPIGETQYF.